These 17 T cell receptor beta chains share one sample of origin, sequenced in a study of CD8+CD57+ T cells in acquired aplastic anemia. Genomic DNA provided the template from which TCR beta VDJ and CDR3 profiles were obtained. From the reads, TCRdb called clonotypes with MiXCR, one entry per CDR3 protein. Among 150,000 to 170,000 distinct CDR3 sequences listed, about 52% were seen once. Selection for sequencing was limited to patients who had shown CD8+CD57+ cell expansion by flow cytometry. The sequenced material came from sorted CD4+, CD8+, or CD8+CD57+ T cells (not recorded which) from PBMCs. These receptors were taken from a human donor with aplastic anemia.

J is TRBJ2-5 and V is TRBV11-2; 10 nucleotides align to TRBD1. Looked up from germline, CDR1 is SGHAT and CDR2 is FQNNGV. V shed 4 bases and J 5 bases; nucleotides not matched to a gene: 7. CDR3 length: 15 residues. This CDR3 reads CASSYQTGGEETQYF. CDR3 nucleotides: TGTGCCAGCAGCTACCAGACAGGGGGCGAGGAGACCCAGTACTTC. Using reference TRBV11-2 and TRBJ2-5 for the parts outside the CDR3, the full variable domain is EAGVAQSPRYKIIEKRQSVAFWCNPISGHATLYWYQQILGQGPKLLIQFQNNGVVDDSQLPKDRFSAERLKGVDSTLKIQPAKLEDSAVYLCASSYQTGGEETQYFGPGTRLLVL.

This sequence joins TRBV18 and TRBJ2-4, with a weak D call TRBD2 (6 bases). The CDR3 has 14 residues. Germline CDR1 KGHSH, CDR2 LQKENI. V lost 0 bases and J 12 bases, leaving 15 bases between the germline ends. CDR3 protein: CASSPPQGLRDQYF. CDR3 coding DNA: TGTGCCAGCTCACCACCCCAGGGTCTGCGGGATCAGTACTTC.

DNA of the CDR3: TGTGCCAGCAGTAGGAGGGTGAGGGGCTACTACAATGAGCAGTTCTTC. Residues: CASSRRVRGYYNEQFF. The chain combines TRBV6-1 with TRBJ2-1; D may be TRBD2 (6 bases). V was trimmed by 5 bases and J by 3 bases, leaving 17 bases between them. The length of the CDR3 is 16 residues. CDR1 MNHNS and CDR2 SASEGT come from the germline V gene.

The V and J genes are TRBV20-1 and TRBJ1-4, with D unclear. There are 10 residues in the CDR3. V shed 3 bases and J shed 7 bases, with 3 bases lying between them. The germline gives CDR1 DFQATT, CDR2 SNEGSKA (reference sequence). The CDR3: CSASSEKLFF. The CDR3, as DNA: TGCAGTGCTAGTAGTGAAAAACTGTTTTTT.

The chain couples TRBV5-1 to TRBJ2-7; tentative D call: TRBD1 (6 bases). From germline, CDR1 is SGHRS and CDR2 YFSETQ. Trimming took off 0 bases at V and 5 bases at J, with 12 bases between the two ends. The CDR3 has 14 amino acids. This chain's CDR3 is CASSLAAGDHEQYF. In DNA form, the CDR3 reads TGCGCCAGCAGCTTGGCCGCAGGGGACCACGAGCAGTACTTC. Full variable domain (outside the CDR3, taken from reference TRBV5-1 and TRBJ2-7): KAGVTQTPRYLIKTRGQQVTLSCSPISGHRSVSWYQQTPGQGLQFLFEYFSETQRNKGNFPGRFSGRQFSNSRSEMNVSTLELGDSALYLCASSLAAGDHEQYFGPGTRLTVT.

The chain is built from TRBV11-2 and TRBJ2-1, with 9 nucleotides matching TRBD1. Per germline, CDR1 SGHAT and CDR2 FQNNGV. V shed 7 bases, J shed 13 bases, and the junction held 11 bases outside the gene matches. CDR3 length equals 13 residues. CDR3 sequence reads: CASNWGQGRNQFF. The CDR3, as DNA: TGTGCCAGCAACTGGGGACAGGGTAGAAACCAGTTCTTC.

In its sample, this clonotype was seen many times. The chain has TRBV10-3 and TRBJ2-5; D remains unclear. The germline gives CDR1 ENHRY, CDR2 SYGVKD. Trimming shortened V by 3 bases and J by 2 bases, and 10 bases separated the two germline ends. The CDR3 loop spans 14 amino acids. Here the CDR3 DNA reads TGTGCCATCAGTGACGGACGGATACAAGAGACCCAGTACTTC. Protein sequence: CAISDGRIQETQYF.

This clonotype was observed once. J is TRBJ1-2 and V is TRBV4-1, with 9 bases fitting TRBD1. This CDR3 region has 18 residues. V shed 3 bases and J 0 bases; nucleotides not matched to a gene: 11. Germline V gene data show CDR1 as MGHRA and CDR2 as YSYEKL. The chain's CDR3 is CASSHRQGGTDSNYGYTF. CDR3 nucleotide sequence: TGCGCCAGCAGCCACCGACAGGGGGGGACGGATTCTAACTATGGCTACACCTTC.

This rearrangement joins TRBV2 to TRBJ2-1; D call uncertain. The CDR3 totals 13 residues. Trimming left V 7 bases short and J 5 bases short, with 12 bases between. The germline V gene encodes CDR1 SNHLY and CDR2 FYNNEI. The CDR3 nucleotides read TGTGCCAGCACCCAAGGGTTAGACAATGAGCAGTTCTTC. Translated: CASTQGLDNEQFF.

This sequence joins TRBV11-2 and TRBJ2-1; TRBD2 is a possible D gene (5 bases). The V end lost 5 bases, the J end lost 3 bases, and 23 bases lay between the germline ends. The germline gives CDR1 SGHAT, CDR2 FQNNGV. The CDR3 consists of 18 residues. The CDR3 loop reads CASSPSVTGLGDYNEQFF. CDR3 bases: TGTGCCAGCAGCCCCAGTGTAACCGGACTCGGGGACTACAATGAGCAGTTCTTC.

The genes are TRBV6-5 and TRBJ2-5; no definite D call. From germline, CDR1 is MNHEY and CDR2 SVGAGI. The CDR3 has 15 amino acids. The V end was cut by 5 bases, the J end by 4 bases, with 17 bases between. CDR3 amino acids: CASSPSTPKGETQYF. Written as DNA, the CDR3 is TGTGCCAGCAGTCCCTCGACCCCAAAGGGAGAGACCCAGTACTTC.

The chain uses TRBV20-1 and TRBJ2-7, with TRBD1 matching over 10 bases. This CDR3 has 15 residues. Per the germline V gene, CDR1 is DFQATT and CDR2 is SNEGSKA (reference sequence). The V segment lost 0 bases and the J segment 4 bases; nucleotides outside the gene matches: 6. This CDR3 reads CSARDAGQGSYEQYF. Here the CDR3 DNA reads TGCAGTGCTAGAGATGCGGGACAGGGGTCTTACGAGCAGTACTTC.

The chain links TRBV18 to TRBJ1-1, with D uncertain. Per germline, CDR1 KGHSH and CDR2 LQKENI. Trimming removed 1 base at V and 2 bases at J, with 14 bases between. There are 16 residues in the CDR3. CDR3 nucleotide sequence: TGTGCCAGCTCACCACTAACGGGGTCTCTAAACACTGAAGCTTTCTTT. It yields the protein CASSPLTGSLNTEAFF.

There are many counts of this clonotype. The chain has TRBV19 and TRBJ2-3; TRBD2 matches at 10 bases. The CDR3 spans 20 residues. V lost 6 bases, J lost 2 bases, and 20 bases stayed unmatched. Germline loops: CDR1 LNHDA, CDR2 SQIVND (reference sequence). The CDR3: CASSQPLPSGGLQPTDTQYF. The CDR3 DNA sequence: TGTGCCAGTAGCCAGCCCCTCCCTAGCGGGGGTCTACAACCCACAGATACGCAGTATTTT.

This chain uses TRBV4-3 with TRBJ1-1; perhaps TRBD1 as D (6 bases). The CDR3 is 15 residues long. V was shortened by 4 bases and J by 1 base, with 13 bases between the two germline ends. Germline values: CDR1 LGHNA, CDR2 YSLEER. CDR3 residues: CASSRSRGANTEAFF. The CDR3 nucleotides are TGCGCCAGCAGCCGATCCCGGGGGGCGAACACTGAAGCTTTCTTT.

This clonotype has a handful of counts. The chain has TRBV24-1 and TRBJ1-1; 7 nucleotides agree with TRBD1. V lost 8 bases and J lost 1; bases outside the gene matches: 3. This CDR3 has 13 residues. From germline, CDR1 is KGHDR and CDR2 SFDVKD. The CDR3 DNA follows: TGTGCCACCAAGGACAGGCAGAACACTGAAGCTTTCTTT. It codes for CATKDRQNTEAFF.

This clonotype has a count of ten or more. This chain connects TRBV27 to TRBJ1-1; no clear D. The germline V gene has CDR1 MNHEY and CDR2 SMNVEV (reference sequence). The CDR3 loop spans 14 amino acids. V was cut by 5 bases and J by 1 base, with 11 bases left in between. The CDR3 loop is CASSLTPGNTEAFF. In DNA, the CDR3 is TGTGCCAGCAGTCTCACCCCAGGGAACACTGAAGCTTTCTTT.